This passage covers 30 T cell receptor beta chains from one sample sequenced in a study of shared clonotypes between healthy human individuals. Method: immunoSEQ multiplex PCR; TCRdb's copy keeps in-frame clones and lacks some. The sample includes about 1 million clones, more than 65% seen only once; the top ten take 1.5%. Sample: memory CD4+ T cells sorted from blood. Subset meaning: CD45RA-negative fraction. These receptors were obtained from a man aged 18 to 30 in good health.

The V and J genes are TRBV28 and TRBJ2-1; TRBD1 matches at 11 bases. The CDR3 contains 16 residues. CDR1 MDHEN and CDR2 SYDVKM come from the germline V gene. V lost 7 bases, J lost 6 bases, and 11 bases stayed unmatched. CDR3 in DNA: TGTGCCAGCACCAACCCCGGACAGGGGGCGCGCAATGAGCAGTTCTTC. Its protein product is CASTNPGQGARNEQFF. The full variable domain, rest sourced from reference TRBV28 and TRBJ2-1, is DVKVTQSSRYLVKRTGEKVFLECVQDMDHENMFWYRQDPGLGLRLIYFSYDVKMKEKGDIPEGYSVSREKKERFSLILESASTNQTSMYLCASTNPGQGARNEQFFGPGTRLTVL.

The rearrangement joins TRBV29-1 to TRBJ1-2; TRBD1 aligns across 10 bases. Germline CDR1 SQVTM, CDR2 ANQGSEA. The CDR3 consists of 13 residues. V lost 6 bases to trimming and J lost 6 bases; unmatched junction nucleotides: 7. The CDR3 coding sequence is TGCAGCGTGGGGACAGGGGTTGAGGATGGCTACACCTTC. The encoded protein is CSVGTGVEDGYTF.

The chain uses TRBV6-1 and TRBJ2-5; a weak D match, TRBD1 (5 bases). The V end lost 6 bases, the J end lost 9 bases, and 17 bases lay between the germline ends. Germline V CDR1 and CDR2: MNHNS, SASEGT. The CDR3 is made up of 13 amino acids. CDR3 protein: CASRLRQFQAQYF. In nucleotides, the CDR3 is TGTGCCAGCAGGCTCCGACAGTTCCAGGCCCAGTACTTC.

This chain joins TRBV6-5 and TRBJ1-5; D gene unclear. The germline gives CDR1 MNHEY, CDR2 SVGAGI. V lost 0 bases and J 6 bases, leaving 15 bases between the germline ends. The CDR3 is 16 residues long. DNA of the CDR3: TGTGCCAGCAGTTACTCGAACGGGGAAGGTTCTCAGCCCCAGCATTTT. Residues: CASSYSNGEGSQPQHF.

J is TRBJ1-4 and V is TRBV9; D may be TRBD1 (6 bases). V lost 0 bases and J lost 5, with 11 bases in between. CDR1 is SGDLS and CDR2 is YYNGEE in the germline V gene. CDR3 size: 15 residues. The CDR3: CASSVAGQGNEKLFF. The CDR3 DNA reads as TGTGCCAGCAGCGTAGCGGGACAAGGCAATGAAAAACTGTTTTTT.

The V gene is TRBV6-6, the J gene TRBJ2-2; D is perhaps TRBD2 (6 bases). The CDR3 extends over 14 amino acids. Germline assignment: CDR1 MNHNY and CDR2 SVGAGI (reference sequence). Trimming took off 4 bases at V and 8 bases at J, with 14 bases between the two ends. This CDR3 is CASSSPLGTGELFF. The DNA of the CDR3 is TGTGCCAGCAGTTCCCCCTTAGGGACTGGGGAGCTGTTTTTT.

The chain joins TRBV7-3 to TRBJ2-3; unclear D gene. CDR1 is SGHTA, CDR2 FQGTGA, per germline. Trimming took 5 bases from V and 1 from J, leaving 10 bases between them. This CDR3 comprises 14 residues. Here the CDR3 DNA reads TGTGCCAGCAGCCGAAATGCGGGCACAGATACGCAGTATTTT. Protein: CASSRNAGTDTQYF.

The chain carries TRBV5-6 and TRBJ2-7; possibly TRBD2 for D (6 bases). Germline V gene lookup returns CDR1 SGHDT and CDR2 YYEEEE. The V gene lost 1 base and the J gene lost 9 bases, with 20 bases spanning the gap. This CDR3 spans 15 amino acids. The CDR3 is CASSLTTAGPKVQYF. CDR3 nucleotide sequence: TGTGCCAGCAGCTTGACAACAGCGGGCCCTAAAGTGCAGTACTTC.

In nucleotides, the CDR3 is TGTGCCAGCAGCGTCGACCAAAACAGGGGAGGAGGAAACACCATATATTTT. It yields the protein CASSVDQNRGGGNTIYF. The chain links TRBV9 to TRBJ1-3, with 7 positions matching TRBD1. The length of the CDR3 is 17 residues. After removal of 2 bases from V and 4 bases from J, the junction contained 12 bases not matched to a gene. Germline CDR1 reads SGDLS; CDR2 reads YYNGEE.

The rearrangement uses TRBV5-4 and TRBJ1-1, with D possibly being TRBD1 (5 bases). The CDR3 contains 13 residues. V was clipped by 3 bases and J by 5 bases, with 11 bases between them. Germline values: CDR1 SGHNT, CDR2 YYREEE (reference sequence). DNA of the CDR3: TGTGCCAGCAGCTCGGTGGGGGTGACTGAAGCTTTCTTT. Translation: CASSSVGVTEAFF.

The chain couples TRBV6-1 to TRBJ1-6, with D uncertain. V gave up 6 bases and J gave up 6 bases, with 3 bases separating them. The CDR3 spans 11 residues. Per the germline V gene, CDR1 is MNHNS and CDR2 is SASEGT. CDR3 sequence reads: CASRSNSPLHF. CDR3 coding DNA: TGTGCCAGCAGAAGTAATTCACCCCTCCACTTT.

The V and J genes are TRBV4-1 and TRBJ1-1; no reliable D call. In germline, CDR1 is MGHRA, CDR2 YSYEKL. Deletions cut 1 base from V and 0 bases from J, with 15 bases between. The CDR3 has 17 residues. In DNA, the CDR3 is TGCGCCAGCAGCCAAGCGATTAGCGACAAATTGAACACTGAAGCTTTCTTT. Amino acids: CASSQAISDKLNTEAFF.

The genes are TRBV7-2 and TRBJ2-1, with 7 bases fitting TRBD2. The V gene end was trimmed by 1 base and the J gene end by 3 bases; junction bases not matched to a gene: 6. CDR1 is SGHTA, CDR2 FQGNSA, per germline. The CDR3 has 16 residues. This CDR3 reads CASSLVTGGLYNEQFF. In DNA, the CDR3 is TGTGCCAGCAGCTTAGTGACGGGGGGACTCTACAATGAGCAGTTCTTC.

This chain links TRBV5-1 with TRBJ2-7, with 10 nucleotides matching TRBD2. With V trimmed by 5 bases and J by 0 bases, 8 bases remained unmatched. Germline V gene sequence: CDR1 SGHRS, CDR2 YFSETQ. The length of the CDR3 is 16 residues. The CDR3 DNA reads as TGCGCCAGCAGAGGGCCCCCTAGCGGGAGCTCCTACGAGCAGTACTTC. It is translated as CASRGPPSGSSYEQYF.

Here the CDR3 reads CAISDGVFETQYF. CDR3 sequence (DNA): TGTGCCATCAGTGATGGGGTGTTTGAGACCCAGTACTTC. The chain recombines TRBV10-3 with TRBJ2-5; D not resolved. Per the germline V gene, CDR1 is ENHRY and CDR2 is SYGVKD. This CDR3 has 13 residues. The ends were cut back, 3 bases at V and 5 bases at J, with 10 bases in the middle.

V gene TRBV6-1 combines with J gene TRBJ2-1; a possible D gene is TRBD2 (6 bases). Germline assignment: CDR1 MNHNS and CDR2 SASEGT. The CDR3 has 13 amino acids. Deletions cut 1 base from V and 12 bases from J, with 13 bases between. CDR3 sequence: CASSEEPIGGQFF. CDR3 sequence (DNA): TGTGCCAGCAGTGAAGAGCCCATCGGGGGGCAGTTCTTC.

Note on this clone: This same CDR3 is encoded by further DNA sequences in the sample. The CDR3 sequence is CASSVADSSGNTIYF. The CDR3 region has the DNA TGTGCCAGCAGCGTAGCTGATAGCTCTGGAAACACCATATATTTT. The chain links TRBV9 to TRBJ1-3; D not resolved. V was shortened by 0 bases and J by 0 bases, with 7 bases between the two germline ends. CDR3 length: 15 residues. Germline-derived CDR1 and CDR2 are SGDLS and YYNGEE.

This clone appeared once. The chain recombines TRBV5-6 with TRBJ2-1, with 8 bases identical to TRBD1. The CDR3 covers 18 residues. Germline trimming cut 5 bases from V and 1 base from J; bases unmatched to any gene: 14. Germline V lookup: CDR1 SGHDT, CDR2 YYEEEE. For the CDR3, the DNA is TGTGCCAGCAGGCAAATACCGGGACAGGAACTTTCCTACAATGAGCAGTTCTTC. This sequence encodes CASRQIPGQELSYNEQFF.

Only a few counts were recorded for this clone. At the DNA level, this CDR3 is encoded by other sequences in the same sample as well. This chain uses TRBV18 with TRBJ1-4; D is undetermined. Germline CDR1 is KGHSH and CDR2 is LQKENI. CDR3 length: 15 amino acids. V lost 6 bases, J lost 0 bases, and 11 bases lay in between. CDR3 sequence: CASSSSSATNEKLFF. The DNA for the CDR3 is TGTGCCAGCTCGTCCTCCAGTGCAACTAATGAAAAACTGTTTTTT.

The sample holds one count of this clone. The chain is built from TRBV25-1 and TRBJ1-2; TRBD1 might be the D (6 bases). The CDR3 length is 12 residues. Deletions cut 3 bases from V and 8 bases from J, with 10 bases between. The V gene's germline CDR1 is MGHDK and CDR2 SYGVNS. This CDR3 reads CASSEGAGGYTF. The CDR3 DNA reads as TGTGCCAGCAGTGAGGGGGCGGGAGGCTACACCTTC.

The rearrangement joins TRBV7-9 to TRBJ2-7; D not resolved. The germline V and J ends were trimmed by 1 base and 3 bases, with 4 bases remaining between them. This CDR3 region has 12 residues. CDR1 and CDR2 (germline): SEHNR, FQNEAQ (reference sequence). CDR3 region: CASSLEVYEQYF. DNA for the CDR3: TGTGCCAGCAGCTTAGAAGTCTACGAGCAGTACTTC.

This chain joins TRBV4-2 and TRBJ2-3; a weak D match, TRBD1 (6 bases). Looked up from germline, CDR1 is LGHNA and CDR2 is YNFKEQ. V was shortened by 4 bases and J by 0 bases, with 14 bases between the two germline ends. The CDR3 has 16 residues. The CDR3 reads CASSRERGSSTDTQYF. The CDR3 nucleotides read TGTGCCAGCAGCCGGGAAAGGGGGAGTAGCACAGATACGCAGTATTTT.

As to this clone: The identical CDR3 is also encoded by other nucleotide sequences in the sample. The chain is built from TRBV7-9 and TRBJ2-7; D gene ambiguous. Germline V CDR1 and CDR2: SEHNR, FQNEAQ (reference sequence). The CDR3 is made up of 11 amino acids. Trimming pared 5 bases from V and 3 bases from J, leaving 5 bases between. As DNA, the CDR3 is TGTGCCAGCAGCCCTCTCTACGAGCAGTACTTC. This gives the protein CASSPLYEQYF. Combining the CDR3 with reference TRBV7-9 and TRBJ2-7 gives the whole variable domain DTGVSQNPRHKITKRGQNVTFRCDPISEHNRLYWYRQTLGQGPEFLTYFQNEAQLEKSRLLSDRFSAERPKGSFSTLEIQRTEQGDSAMYLCASSPLYEQYFGPGTRLTVT.

A single count supports this clone. This chain uses TRBV5-5 with TRBJ2-2; D may match TRBD1 or TRBD2 (6 bases each). The CDR3 is made up of 16 amino acids. Looked up from germline, CDR1 is SGHKS and CDR2 is YYEKEE (reference sequence). V lost 1 base, J lost 3 bases, and 13 bases lay in between. CDR3 nucleotides: TGTGCCAGCAGCTTGTTGGGGGGCTCGGACACCGGGGAGCTGTTTTTT. Translation: CASSLLGGSDTGELFF.

This clone came up a few times. Additional DNA sequences in this sample encode the identical CDR3. J is TRBJ1-5 and V is TRBV7-9; tentatively, D is TRBD1 (5 bases). The germline gives CDR1 SEHNR, CDR2 FQNEAQ (reference sequence). V lost 4 bases and J 1 base, leaving 8 bases between the germline ends. The CDR3 is 14 amino acids. The CDR3 region is CASSSRDSNQPQHF. The CDR3, as DNA: TGTGCCAGCAGCTCCAGGGACAGCAATCAGCCCCAGCATTTT.

This chain connects TRBV16 to TRBJ1-3; D unresolved. Looked up from germline, CDR1 is KGHSY and CDR2 is FQNENV. The length of the CDR3 is 15 residues. V was cut by 4 bases and J by 1 base, with 11 bases left in between. CDR3 nucleotides: TGTGCCAGCAGCCTCAACGGGTTATCTGGAAACACCATATATTTT. Its protein is CASSLNGLSGNTIYF.

The chain recombines TRBV10-3 with TRBJ2-5, with 8 bases identical to TRBD2. The germline CDR1 and CDR2 sequences are ENHRY and SYGVKD. Trimming took 7 bases from V and 2 from J; bases not matched to a gene: 12. This CDR3 region has 16 residues. Here the CDR3 reads CAIKQPGGPFQETQYF. The CDR3 coding sequence is TGTGCCATCAAACAACCGGGGGGGCCTTTTCAAGAGACCCAGTACTTC.

The rearrangement joins TRBV9 to TRBJ1-2, with no clear D. The CDR3 length is 15 residues. In germline, CDR1 is SGDLS, CDR2 YYNGEE. Between the trimmed V and J ends, which lost 3 bases and 3 bases, there was a span of 15 bases. CDR3 in amino acids: CASSAHQESYYGYTF. CDR3 nucleotide sequence: TGTGCCAGCAGCGCCCACCAGGAATCCTACTATGGCTACACCTTC.

This chain uses TRBV15 with TRBJ2-4; TRBD2 matches 10 bases. J gave up 9 bases and V 5 bases, and 13 bases lay outside the gene matches. Germline V CDR1 and CDR2: LNHNV, YYDKDF (reference sequence). The CDR3 contains 16 residues. The CDR3 region has the DNA TGTGCCACCAGCGGGATAAGCGGGGGGGCGGGGCGCATTCAGTACTTC. Its protein product is CATSGISGGAGRIQYF.

The chain combines TRBV10-3 with TRBJ1-3; D is unclear. From germline, CDR1 is ENHRY and CDR2 SYGVKD. This CDR3 has 15 residues. Trimming stripped 5 bases from V and 0 bases from J, with 11 bases between. The CDR3 here is CAISPTAASGNTIYF. The CDR3 DNA is TGTGCCATCAGTCCTACAGCGGCCTCTGGAAACACCATATATTTT.